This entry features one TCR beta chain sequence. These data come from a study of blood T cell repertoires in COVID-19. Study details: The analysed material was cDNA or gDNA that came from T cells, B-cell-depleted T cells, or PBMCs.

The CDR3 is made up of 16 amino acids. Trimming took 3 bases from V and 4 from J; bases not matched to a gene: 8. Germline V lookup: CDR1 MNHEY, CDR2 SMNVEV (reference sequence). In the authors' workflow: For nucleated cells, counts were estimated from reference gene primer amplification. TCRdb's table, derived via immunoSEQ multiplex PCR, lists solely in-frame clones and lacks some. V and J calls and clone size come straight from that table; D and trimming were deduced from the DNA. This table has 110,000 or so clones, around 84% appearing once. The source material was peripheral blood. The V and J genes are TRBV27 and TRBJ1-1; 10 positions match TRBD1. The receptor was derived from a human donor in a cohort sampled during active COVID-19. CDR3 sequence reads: CASSLDRGRGGTEAFF. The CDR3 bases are TGTGCCAGCAGTTTGGACAGGGGGAGAGGGGGCACTGAAGCTTTCTTT.